This is a list of T cell receptor beta chains from one sample in a study of T cell changes during pregnancy in multiple sclerosis. Method: immunoSEQ multiplex PCR; TCRdb's copy keeps in-frame clones and lacks some. Among about 100,000 clones, roughly nine tenths were seen once, and the ten largest hold approximately 3.5%. Source: peripheral blood, taken after pregnancy. Receptor source: a female donor with multiple sclerosis, enrolled in a pregnancy study. The CDR3 runs from the conserved cysteine through the conserved F or W. D genes are given only for firm matches. Where a row states a size, it is once, few, many or the class of an expanded clone; other rows omit it.

V: TRBV2
J: TRBJ2-1
D: NA
size: NA
DNA: TGTGCCAGCAGGGAGACTAAATCCCCCCACAATGAGCAGTTCTTC
CDR3: CASRETKSPHNEQFF

V: TRBV5-6
J: TRBJ1-1
D: TRBD1
size: NA
DNA: TGTGCCAGCAGCTGGATAGGGGGCGGCACTGAAGCTTTCTTT
CDR3: CASSWIGGGTEAFF

V: TRBV7-8
J: TRBJ2-3
D: TRBD2
size: NA
DNA: TGTGCCAGCAGCTTAGCGTACCGAACTAGCGGGGATAGCACAGATACGCAGTATTTT
CDR3: CASSLAYRTSGDSTDTQYF

V: TRBV5-6
J: TRBJ1-3
D: NA
size: NA
DNA: TGTGCCAGCAGCTTGTTAAAAGGGGATTCGGTCGGAAACACCATATATTTT
CDR3: CASSLLKGDSVGNTIYF

V: TRBV13
J: TRBJ1-2
D: NA
size: NA
DNA: TGTGCCAGCAGCCTCGGGGGAGCCTATGGCTACACCTTC
CDR3: CASSLGGAYGYTF

V: TRBV19
J: TRBJ2-1
D: NA
size: NA
DNA: TGTGCCGTTAGGGGTGTGTCTGAGCAGTTCTTC
CDR3: CAVRGVSEQFF

V: TRBV19
J: TRBJ2-6
D: TRBD2
size: NA
DNA: TGTGCCAGTAATGAGCGGGGGTTTCCCTCTGGGGCCAACGTCCTGACTTTC
CDR3: CASNERGFPSGANVLTF

V: TRBV4-1
J: TRBJ2-1
D: NA
size: few
DNA: TGCGCCAGCAGCCAAGGGGTGGGGGCGGACTACAATGAGCAGTTCTTC
CDR3: CASSQGVGADYNEQFF

V: TRBV4-1
J: TRBJ2-2
D: TRBD1
size: NA
DNA: TGCGCCAGCAGCCAAGATGGGGGACAGGCGAACACCGGGGAGCTGTTTTTT
CDR3: CASSQDGGQANTGELFF

V: TRBV5-1
J: TRBJ2-5
D: NA
size: once
DNA: TGCGCCAGCAGAACAGGGAACCTGGAGACCCAGTACTTC
CDR3: CASRTGNLETQYF

V: TRBV14
J: TRBJ2-3
D: TRBD2
size: NA
DNA: TGTGCCAGCAGCCAAGAAGACCTAGCGGCAGATACGCAGTATTTT
CDR3: CASSQEDLAADTQYF

V: TRBV2
J: TRBJ2-3
D: NA
size: NA
DNA: TGTGCCAGCAGTCTCCGGGAGTTAACAGATACGCAGTATTTT
CDR3: CASSLRELTDTQYF

V: TRBV18
J: TRBJ2-2
D: TRBD1
size: NA
DNA: TGTGCCAGCTCGCCCACGCGGACAGGGGCTTGGGGTAGAGCCGGGGAGCTGTTTTTT
CDR3: CASSPTRTGAWGRAGELFF

V: TRBV9
J: TRBJ2-7
D: TRBD1
size: NA
DNA: TGTGCCAGCAGCGCTGGACAGGGGGGACCCCCGTACGAGCAGTACTTC
CDR3: CASSAGQGGPPYEQYF

V: TRBV11-3
J: TRBJ2-3
D: NA
size: NA
DNA: TGTGCCAGCAGCTTAACAGGGCCAGATACGCAGTATTTT
CDR3: CASSLTGPDTQYF

V: TRBV6-1
J: TRBJ2-7
D: TRBD1
size: NA
DNA: TGTGCCAGCAGTGAATTGGGGACAGGGGGCTCCTACGAGCAGTACTTC
CDR3: CASSELGTGGSYEQYF

V: TRBV9
J: TRBJ1-4
D: NA
size: NA
DNA: TGTGCCAGCAGCCCTAAGACAGCACCCAATGAAAAACTGTTTTTT
CDR3: CASSPKTAPNEKLFF

V: TRBV15
J: TRBJ1-6
D: NA
size: few
DNA: TGTGCCACCAGCAGAGATCTTACGGGATTTGGGTCACCCCTCCACTTT
CDR3: CATSRDLTGFGSPLHF

V: TRBV9
J: TRBJ1-1
D: NA
size: NA
DNA: TGTGCCAGCAGCCTTCACAGTTTGAACACTGAAGCTTTCTTT
CDR3: CASSLHSLNTEAFF

V: TRBV5-1
J: TRBJ2-7
D: TRBD2
size: NA
DNA: TGCGCCAGCAGCGCCATTAGCGGGGTGGTCTCCTACGAGCAGTACTTC
CDR3: CASSAISGVVSYEQYF

V: TRBV27
J: TRBJ1-4
D: NA
size: NA
DNA: TGTGCCAGCAGTTTATTCGGGATGGAAAAACTGTTTTTT
CDR3: CASSLFGMEKLFF

V: TRBV30
J: TRBJ1-2
D: NA
size: NA
DNA: TGTGCCTGGACCCTGATTGACAGCTTCTATGGCTACACCTTC
CDR3: CAWTLIDSFYGYTF

V: TRBV19
J: TRBJ1-1
D: NA
size: NA
DNA: TGTGCCAGTACAGACAGCCTGAACACTGAAGCTTTCTTT
CDR3: CASTDSLNTEAFF

V: TRBV5-6
J: TRBJ1-6
D: NA
size: NA
DNA: TGTGCCAGCAGCCCGGACAGAGCTCTACACTCCTATAATTCACCCCTCCACTTT
CDR3: CASSPDRALHSYNSPLHF

V: TRBV11-1
J: TRBJ2-5
D: TRBD2
size: NA
DNA: TGTGCCAGCAGGGGACTAGCGGGGGGTCAAGAGACCCAGTACTTC
CDR3: CASRGLAGGQETQYF

V: TRBV9
J: TRBJ2-7
D: TRBD1
size: NA
DNA: TGTGCCAGCAGCGTTGGACAGGGGGACTACGAGCAGTACTTC
CDR3: CASSVGQGDYEQYF

V: TRBV29-1
J: TRBJ2-7
D: NA
size: NA
DNA: TGCAGCGTTGAGTGGAGCCTGGCTAACGAGCAGTACTTC
CDR3: CSVEWSLANEQYF

V: TRBV5-1
J: TRBJ1-1
D: NA
size: NA
DNA: TGCGCCAGCAGCTTGACTCGGCGGGTCACTGAAGCTTTCTTT
CDR3: CASSLTRRVTEAFF

V: TRBV27
J: TRBJ1-6
D: NA
size: NA
DNA: TGTGCCAGCAGTTTCGGGGTAAATTCACCCCTCCACTTT
CDR3: CASSFGVNSPLHF

V: TRBV9
J: TRBJ1-1
D: NA
size: NA
DNA: TGTGCCAGCAGCGTAGAAGGCAGGGGCACTGAAGCTTTCTTT
CDR3: CASSVEGRGTEAFF

V: TRBV29-1
J: TRBJ2-5
D: NA
size: NA
DNA: TGCAGCGTTGGAACCCGGGACTTCCAAGAGACCCAGTACTTC
CDR3: CSVGTRDFQETQYF

V: TRBV7-2
J: TRBJ2-7
D: NA
size: once
DNA: TGTGCCAGCAGCGGGCCCAGTATCTCCTACGAGCAGTACTTC
CDR3: CASSGPSISYEQYF

V: TRBV6-1
J: TRBJ1-1
D: TRBD1
size: NA
DNA: TGTGCCAGCAGTAAGACAGGGGCCTTAAGTGAAGCTTTCTTT
CDR3: CASSKTGALSEAFF

V: TRBV29-1
J: TRBJ2-5
D: TRBD2
size: NA
DNA: TGCAGCGTTCAAGCGGGGGAAGAGACCCAGTACTTC
CDR3: CSVQAGEETQYF

V: TRBV9
J: TRBJ2-3
D: NA
size: NA
DNA: TGTGCCAGCAGCGTAGGAGCTAGTCCTTTTCTCCCAGATACGCAGTATTTT
CDR3: CASSVGASPFLPDTQYF

V: TRBV5-4
J: TRBJ1-1
D: TRBD1
size: NA
DNA: TGTGCCAGCAGTTCGGACAGGGCCACTGAAGCTTTCTTT
CDR3: CASSSDRATEAFF

V: TRBV23-1
J: TRBJ2-1
D: NA
size: NA
DNA: TGCGCCAGCAGTCAAATAAGTTCAGGGGACAATGAGCAGTTCTTC
CDR3: CASSQISSGDNEQFF

V: TRBV6-9
J: TRBJ2-5
D: NA
size: NA
DNA: TGTGCCAGCAGTCACCCTAGAGAAGAGACCCAGTACTTC
CDR3: CASSHPREETQYF

V: TRBV5-1
J: TRBJ2-1
D: TRBD2
size: NA
DNA: TGCGCCAGCAGCTTGGCTAGCGGGTCCTCCGATGAGCAGTTCTTC
CDR3: CASSLASGSSDEQFF

V: TRBV5-4
J: TRBJ1-2
D: NA
size: NA
DNA: TGTGCCAGCAGCTTTCCCGGGGGCTACACCTTC
CDR3: CASSFPGGYTF

V: TRBV5-6
J: TRBJ2-5
D: NA
size: NA
DNA: TGTGCCAGCAGCTTGGTGACAGCCCGAGCCCAGTACTTC
CDR3: CASSLVTARAQYF

V: TRBV11-3
J: TRBJ2-1
D: NA
size: once
DNA: TGTGCCACCGCACCAGGGTTTTCTAATGAGCAGTTCTTC
CDR3: CATAPGFSNEQFF

V: TRBV5-5
J: TRBJ1-1
D: TRBD1
size: NA
DNA: TGTGCCAGCAGCTTGGAGGACAGGGACACTGAAGCTTTCTTT
CDR3: CASSLEDRDTEAFF

V: TRBV6-5
J: TRBJ1-1
D: NA
size: NA
DNA: TGTGCCAGCAGCCGGGACAAGGTTGCTTTCTTT
CDR3: CASSRDKVAFF

V: TRBV6-5
J: TRBJ2-3
D: NA
size: NA
DNA: TGTGCCGCCGGGGTGAGCACAGATACGCAGTATTTT
CDR3: CAAGVSTDTQYF

V: TRBV9
J: TRBJ2-1
D: NA
size: NA
DNA: TGTGCCAGCAGCCAGTCCGGCCCAGCGGGTGAGCAGTTCTTC
CDR3: CASSQSGPAGEQFF

V: TRBV7-9
J: TRBJ2-3
D: TRBD1
size: NA
DNA: TGTGCCAGCAGCTCCGCGCGGGCAGGGGGCGTAGGCACAGATACGCAGTATTTT
CDR3: CASSSARAGGVGTDTQYF

V: TRBV5-1
J: TRBJ2-3
D: NA
size: NA
DNA: TGCGCCAGCAGCTTGGACAGTAACACAGATACGCAGTATTTT
CDR3: CASSLDSNTDTQYF

V: TRBV2
J: TRBJ2-1
D: TRBD1
size: NA
DNA: TGTGCCAGCAGTGAATGGGACAGGGTATCTGAGCAGTTCTTC
CDR3: CASSEWDRVSEQFF

V: TRBV6-1
J: TRBJ2-1
D: NA
size: NA
DNA: TGTGCCAGTAGTGGTATAGTTGAGCAGTTCTTC
CDR3: CASSGIVEQFF

V: TRBV7-8
J: TRBJ2-3
D: TRBD2
size: NA
DNA: TGTGCCAGCAGCTTAGCGCTTGGCGGGGGGGCTGGAGATACGCAGTATTTT
CDR3: CASSLALGGGAGDTQYF

V: TRBV15
J: TRBJ2-1
D: NA
size: NA
DNA: TGTGCCACCAGTGTATCCTCCTACAATGAGCAGTTCTTC
CDR3: CATSVSSYNEQFF

V: TRBV6-1
J: TRBJ1-2
D: NA
size: NA
DNA: TGTGCCAGCAGTAGGGGTGTCCGCTACTATGGCTACACCTTC
CDR3: CASSRGVRYYGYTF

V: TRBV5-4
J: TRBJ1-2
D: NA
size: NA
DNA: TGTGCCAGCAGCTTGTCAGGGTATGGCTACACCTTC
CDR3: CASSLSGYGYTF

V: TRBV2
J: TRBJ2-2
D: TRBD2
size: NA
DNA: TGTGCCAGCAGAGCCATAGCGGGGGGCCGCGGCACCGGGGAGCTGTTTTTT
CDR3: CASRAIAGGRGTGELFF

V: TRBV9
J: TRBJ1-4
D: NA
size: NA
DNA: TGTGCCAGCAGCGTAGGGTCGACACCGAATGAAAAACTGTTTTTT
CDR3: CASSVGSTPNEKLFF

V: TRBV7-3
J: TRBJ1-6
D: NA
size: NA
DNA: TGTGCCAGCAGTTACAGGGCTTCACCCCTCCACTTT
CDR3: CASSYRASPLHF

V: TRBV7-8
J: TRBJ1-6
D: TRBD1
size: NA
DNA: TGTGCCAGCAGATTTCAGGGGGAAGTAGGTTCACCCCTCCACTTT
CDR3: CASRFQGEVGSPLHF

V: TRBV6-5
J: TRBJ1-1
D: NA
size: few
DNA: TGTGCCAGCCTCCGGGGGGGGACTGAAGCTTTCTTT
CDR3: CASLRGGTEAFF